This T cell receptor (beta chain) was documented in a study of T cell responses to AZD1222 COVID-19 vaccine. Study information: Recipients boosted at about 4 weeks or about 12 weeks are pooled.

This CDR3 is built from 13 residues. V was clipped by 1 base and J by 2 bases, with 5 bases between them. Germline CDR1 reads SGHNT; CDR2 reads YENEEA. The table came from immunoSEQ multiplex PCR; TCRdb's copy has only in-frame clones and leaves some out. The sample includes 95,000 to 150,000 clones, almost 95% of them seen just once. The chain has TRBV11-3 and TRBJ1-2; no definite D call. This clonotype was sampled from an adult in good health. Sequences were derived from peripheral blood, sampled on day 0 of AZD1222 vaccination. The CDR3 coding sequence is TGTGCCAGCAGCTTAGGCTCCAACTATGGCTACACCTTC. It specifies CASSLGSNYGYTF.